This record covers a single T cell receptor beta chain. Its matching antigen is unknown. These data originate in a study of human T cells and chemical hapten exposure. Study-level results: Donors had alopecia, so their immune response may differ from healthy people's.

Regarding time point: pre-sensitization, week 0. Indicated treatment: therapeutic diphenylcyclopropenone sensitization with weekly scalp DPC. TCRdb analysed the RACE reads with MiXCR anew, one entry per CDR3 protein. The sample holds about 85,000 distinct CDR3 sequences, 6.5% to 10% seen once. V lost 2 bases, J lost 5 bases, and 7 bases stayed unmatched. Germline V gene sequence: CDR1 DFQATT, CDR2 SNEGSKA (reference sequence). This CDR3 spans 14 amino acids. This clonotype originated in a man in his forties with alopecia areata. Some clones in this sample may be carry-over from other donors' samples. The V and J genes are TRBV20-1 and TRBJ2-7, with 9 bases aligning to TRBD1. Specimen: whole blood, collected in connection with sensitization to the hapten diphenylcyclopropenone (DPC). For the CDR3, the DNA is TGCAGTGCTAGAAGGACAGGGGTAGAGGACGAGCAGTACTTC. Translation gives CSARRTGVEDEQYF.